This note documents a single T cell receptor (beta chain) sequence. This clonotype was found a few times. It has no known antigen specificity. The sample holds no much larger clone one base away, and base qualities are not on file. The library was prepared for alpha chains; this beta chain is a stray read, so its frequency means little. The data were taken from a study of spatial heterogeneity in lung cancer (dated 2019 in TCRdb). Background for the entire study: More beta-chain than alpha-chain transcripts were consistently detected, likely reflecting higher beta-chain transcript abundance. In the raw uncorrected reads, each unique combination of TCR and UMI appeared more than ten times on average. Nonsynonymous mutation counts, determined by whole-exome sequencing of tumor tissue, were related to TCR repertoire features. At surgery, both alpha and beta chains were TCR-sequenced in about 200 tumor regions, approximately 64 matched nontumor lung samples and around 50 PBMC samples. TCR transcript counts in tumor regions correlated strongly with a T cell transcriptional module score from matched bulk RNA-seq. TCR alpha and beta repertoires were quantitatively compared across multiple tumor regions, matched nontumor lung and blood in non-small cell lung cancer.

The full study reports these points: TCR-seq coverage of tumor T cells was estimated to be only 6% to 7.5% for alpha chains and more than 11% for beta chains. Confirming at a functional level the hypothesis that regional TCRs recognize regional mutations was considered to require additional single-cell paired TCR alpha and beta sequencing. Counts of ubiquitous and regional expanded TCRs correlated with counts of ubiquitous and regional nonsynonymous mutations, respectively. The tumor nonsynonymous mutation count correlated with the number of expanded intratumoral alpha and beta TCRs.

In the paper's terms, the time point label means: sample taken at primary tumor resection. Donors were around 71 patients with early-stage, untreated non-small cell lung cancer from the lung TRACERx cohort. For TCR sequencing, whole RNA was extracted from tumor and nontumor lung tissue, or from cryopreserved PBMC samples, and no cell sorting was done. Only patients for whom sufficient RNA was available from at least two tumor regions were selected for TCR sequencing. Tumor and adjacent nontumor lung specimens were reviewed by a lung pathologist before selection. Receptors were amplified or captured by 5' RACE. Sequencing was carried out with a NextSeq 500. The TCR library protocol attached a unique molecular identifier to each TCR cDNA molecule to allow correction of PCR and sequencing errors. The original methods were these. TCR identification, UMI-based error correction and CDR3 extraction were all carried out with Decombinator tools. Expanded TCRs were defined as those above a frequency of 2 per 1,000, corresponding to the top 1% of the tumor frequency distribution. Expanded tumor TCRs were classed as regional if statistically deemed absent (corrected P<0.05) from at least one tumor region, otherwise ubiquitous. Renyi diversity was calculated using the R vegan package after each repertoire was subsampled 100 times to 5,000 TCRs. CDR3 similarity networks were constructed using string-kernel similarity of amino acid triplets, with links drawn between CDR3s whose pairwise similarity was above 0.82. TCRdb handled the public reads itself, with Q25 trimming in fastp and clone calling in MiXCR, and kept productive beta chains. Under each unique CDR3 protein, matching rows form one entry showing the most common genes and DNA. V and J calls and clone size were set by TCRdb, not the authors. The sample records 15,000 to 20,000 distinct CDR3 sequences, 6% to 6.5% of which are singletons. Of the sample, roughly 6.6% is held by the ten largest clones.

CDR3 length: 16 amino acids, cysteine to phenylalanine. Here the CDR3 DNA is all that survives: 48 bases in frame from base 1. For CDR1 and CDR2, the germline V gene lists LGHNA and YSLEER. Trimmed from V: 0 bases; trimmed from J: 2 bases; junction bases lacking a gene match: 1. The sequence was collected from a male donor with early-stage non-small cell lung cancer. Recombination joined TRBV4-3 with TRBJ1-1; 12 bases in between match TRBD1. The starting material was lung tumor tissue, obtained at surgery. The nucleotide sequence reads TGCGCCAGCAGCCAAGATGGGACAGGGGGCAACACTGAAGCTTTCTTT. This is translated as CASSQDGTGGNTEAFF.